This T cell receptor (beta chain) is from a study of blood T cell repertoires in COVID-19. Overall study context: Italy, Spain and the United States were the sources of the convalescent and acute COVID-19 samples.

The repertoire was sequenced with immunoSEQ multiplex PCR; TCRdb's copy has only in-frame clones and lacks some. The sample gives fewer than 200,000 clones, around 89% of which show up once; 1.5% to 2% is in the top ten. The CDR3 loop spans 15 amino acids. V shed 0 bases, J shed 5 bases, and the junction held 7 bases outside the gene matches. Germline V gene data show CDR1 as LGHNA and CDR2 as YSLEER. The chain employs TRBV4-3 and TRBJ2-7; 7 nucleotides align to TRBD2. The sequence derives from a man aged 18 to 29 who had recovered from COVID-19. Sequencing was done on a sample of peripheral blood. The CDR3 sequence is CASSQDRAGRDEQYF. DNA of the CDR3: TGCGCCAGCAGCCAAGATCGGGCAGGGAGGGACGAGCAGTACTTC.